This TCR beta chain stems from a study of beta chain features in type 1 diabetes. All of the isolated RNA was reverse transcribed, so expressed TCRB transcripts were sequenced. Clones were read by immunoSEQ multiplex PCR, and TCRdb kept only the in-frame ones, dropping some. The table includes 300,000 to 400,000 clones, roughly 12% detected once. There are many counts of this clone. Sequencing used naive CD4+ T cells from blood. The clonotype originates from a man between 18 and 35 years old in good health.

CDR3 nucleotides: TGTGCCACCAGCAGAGATCTGAGCTCTGGGGCCAACGTCCTGACTTTC. Translated: CATSRDLSSGANVLTF. The V call is TRBV15, the J call TRBJ2-6; D is uncertain. The CDR3 covers 16 residues. The germline CDR1 and CDR2 sequences are LNHNV and YYDKDF (reference sequence). Trimming took off 0 bases at V and 0 bases at J, with 6 bases between the two ends.